The table lists the clone carrying this T cell receptor (beta chain) with a few counts. Its antigen is still unknown. The data are from a study of T cell responses to AZD1222 COVID-19 vaccine. The table came from immunoSEQ multiplex PCR; TCRdb's copy has only in-frame clones and leaves some out. Among under 150,000 clones listed, around 88% were seen once. The CDR3 contains 15 residues. Per the germline V gene, CDR1 is ENHRY and CDR2 is SYGVKD. Trimming pared 10 bases from V and 6 bases from J, leaving 22 bases between. Whole-study findings and limits: Unmutated variant regions reportedly attract nearly half of all spike-specific TCRs.

The sample consisted of peripheral blood, taken 28 days after the second AZD1222 dose. This chain links TRBV10-3 with TRBJ1-5; maybe TRBD1 (5 bases). This clonotype originated in an adult who received the AZD1222 COVID-19 vaccine. CDR3 region: CATSPGEGRVQPQHF. The CDR3 DNA is TGTGCCACCTCCCCGGGGGAGGGACGGGTTCAGCCCCAGCATTTT.